Listed below are T cell receptor beta chains from one sample, sequenced in a study of post-analysis software for immune sequencing data. In TCRdb, the PCR reads were re-called with MiXCR into one record per CDR3 protein. The sample lists 750,000 to 950,000 distinct CDR3 sequences; 40% to 55% were seen once. The source material was blood. The receptor source for this set is a girl aged 10-17 years with multiple sclerosis. CDR3s include the opening cysteine and the closing phenylalanine or tryptophan. The D gene is left open where the match is weak. Some rows mark clone size as missing; the rest say once, few, many or name a class of expanded clone.

clone_size j_call d_call v_call cdr3_aa cdr3_nt
NA TRBJ2-1 TRBD2 TRBV9 CASSAYSGSSYEQFF TGTGCCAGCAGCGCCTACAGCGGGAGCTCCTACGAGCAGTTCTTC
few TRBJ2-1 TRBD1 TRBV7-9 CASSFGTGLVGDNEQFF TGTGCCAGCAGCTTTGGGACAGGGCTGGTGGGGGACAATGAGCAGTTCTTC
few TRBJ2-1 NA TRBV7-3 CASSLTTQGGTEQFF TGTGCCAGCAGCTTAACAACCCAGGGGGGAACTGAGCAGTTCTTC
NA TRBJ2-1 TRBD2 TRBV29-1 CSVDLTSGSDEQFF TGCAGCGTTGATCTGACTAGCGGGAGCGATGAGCAGTTCTTC
few TRBJ2-1 NA TRBV14 CASSQVQGSYNEQFF TGTGCCAGCAGCCAGGTACAGGGTAGCTACAATGAGCAGTTCTTC
few TRBJ2-5 NA TRBV29-1 CSADDVTQETQYF TGCAGCGCTGACGACGTCACCCAAGAGACCCAGTACTTC
NA TRBJ1-2 NA TRBV13 CASSLGWELFPGYTF TGTGCCAGCAGCTTGGGTTGGGAACTATTTCCCGGCTACACCTTC
NA TRBJ2-4 TRBD1 TRBV28 CASSRGQGASSGEQYF TGTGCCAGCTCGCGGGGACAGGGGGCGTCCTCGGGGGAGCAGTACTTC
many TRBJ2-7 NA TRBV20-1 CSASSYEQYF TGCAGTGCTAGCTCCTACGAGCAGTACTTC
NA TRBJ1-5 NA TRBV6-1 CASSEAWVSNQPQHF TGTGCCAGCAGTGAAGCTTGGGTTAGCAATCAGCCCCAGCATTTT
NA TRBJ1-6 TRBD1 TRBV9 CASSPRQGLPLHF TGTGCCAGCAGCCCCCGACAGGGGCTACCCCTCCACTTT